Below are 12 T cell receptor beta chains sequenced from a single sample in a study of blood T cell repertoires in COVID-19. Clones were sequenced by immunoSEQ multiplex PCR, and TCRdb holds only the in-frame ones, with some missing. Here the sample spans some 150,000 clones, roughly 84% being singletons. The sample comprised peripheral blood. Receptor source: a human donor in a cohort sampled during active COVID-19.

The CDR3 reads CASSKDRGNEQYF. As DNA, the CDR3 is TGTGCCAGCAGTAAAGACAGGGGCAACGAGCAGTACTTC. The chain links TRBV6-6 to TRBJ2-7; 8 bases are a match to TRBD1. Trimming took 5 bases from V and 5 from J; bases not matched to a gene: 5. Germline V gene lookup returns CDR1 MNHNY and CDR2 SVGAGI (reference sequence). The CDR3 sequence is 13 residues long.

The CDR3 here is CASSKKRERGEQFF. CDR3 sequence (DNA): TGTGCCAGCAGCAAAAAGCGGGAGAGGGGTGAGCAGTTCTTC. The chain carries TRBV21-1 and TRBJ2-1; no DNA check was done on the table's D call, TRBD2. TRBV21-1 constitutes a pseudogene. The CDR3 is 14 amino acids.

This clone was observed a few times. The chain uses TRBV5-6 and TRBJ1-1; no clear D gene. The germline CDR1 and CDR2 sequences are SGHDT and YYEEEE. The CDR3 has 13 residues. The V and J ends lost 2 bases and 4 bases respectively, with 9 bases between them. For the CDR3, the DNA is TGTGCCAGCAGCTTTTCGTATATCACTGAAGCTTTCTTT. Amino acids: CASSFSYITEAFF.

This sequence joins TRBV24-1 and TRBJ1-1; tentatively, D is TRBD1 (6 bases). The germline V gene has CDR1 KGHDR and CDR2 SFDVKD. Trimming pared 4 bases from V and 3 bases from J, leaving 14 bases between. There are 15 residues in the CDR3. CDR3 residues: CATSDSKGVDTEAFF. The CDR3 DNA is TGTGCCACCAGTGACTCCAAGGGGGTTGACACTGAAGCTTTCTTT.

The chain recombines TRBV6-1 with TRBJ1-1; 7 bases line up with TRBD1. V lost 1 base and J lost 1; bases outside the gene matches: 6. From germline, CDR1 is MNHNS and CDR2 SASEGT. The CDR3 covers 16 residues. The CDR3: CASSEGTGQGNTEAFF. The DNA of the CDR3 is TGTGCCAGCAGTGAAGGGACAGGCCAAGGGAACACTGAAGCTTTCTTT.

The chain joins TRBV9 to TRBJ2-1, with 9 bases fitting TRBD1. The trim removed 0 bases at V and 10 bases at J, leaving 5 bases unmatched. CDR3 size: 14 residues. CDR1 SGDLS and CDR2 YYNGEE come from the germline V gene. The CDR3: CASSVDTGGREQFF. The CDR3 DNA is TGTGCCAGCAGCGTAGATACAGGGGGCAGGGAGCAGTTCTTC.

The chain joins TRBV5-4 to TRBJ1-2, with 11 bases matching TRBD1. The CDR3 is 15 amino acids. Trimming cost V 3 bases and J 6 bases; bases outside gene matches: 7. CDR1 and CDR2 (germline): SGHNT, YYREEE (reference sequence). The CDR3 loop reads CASSSRTGGMNGYTF. CDR3 in DNA: TGTGCCAGCAGCTCCCGGACAGGGGGCATGAATGGCTACACCTTC.

This clone was observed a handful of times. J is TRBJ2-4 and V is TRBV6-4; a possible D gene is TRBD1 (6 bases). CDR1 MRHNA and CDR2 SNTAGT come from the germline V gene. The CDR3 sequence is 14 residues long. Trimming stripped 6 bases from V and 2 bases from J, with 11 bases between. CDR3 region: CASRGGQPKNIQYF. The DNA of the CDR3 is TGTGCCAGCAGGGGTGGACAGCCCAAAAACATTCAGTACTTC.

This clone has only a few counts. The chain uses TRBV7-2 and TRBJ1-6, with 7 nucleotides matching TRBD1. The trim removed 5 bases at V and 6 bases at J, leaving 7 bases unmatched. CDR1 is SGHTA and CDR2 is FQGNSA in the germline V gene. This CDR3 is 15 amino acids long. CDR3 sequence (DNA): TGTGCCAGCAGCACCACAGGGGTCGTTAATTCACCCCTCCACTTT. It is translated as CASSTTGVVNSPLHF. The variable domain in full, completed from reference TRBV7-2 and TRBJ1-6, reads GAGVSQSPSNKVTEKGKDVELRCDPISGHTALYWYRQSLGQGLEFLIYFQGNSAPDKSGLPSDRFSAERTGGSVSTLTIQRTQQEDSAVYLCASSTTGVVNSPLHFGNGTRLTVT.

This rearrangement joins TRBV7-2 to TRBJ2-5, with TRBD1 matching 8 bases. CDR3 size: 15 residues. V shed 6 bases, J shed 5 bases, and the junction held 11 bases outside the gene matches. The germline gives CDR1 SGHTA, CDR2 FQGNSA. The CDR3 loop is CASRLTGQGRETQYF. The CDR3 region has the DNA TGTGCCAGCAGACTAACCGGACAGGGCAGGGAGACCCAGTACTTC.

This clone showed up just once. The rearrangement links TRBV28 to TRBJ1-5; 8 bases are a match to TRBD1. CDR3 length: 13 residues. Germline V gene sequence: CDR1 MDHEN, CDR2 SYDVKM. The V gene end was trimmed by 3 bases and the J gene end by 7 bases; junction bases not matched to a gene: 2. The CDR3 coding sequence is TGTGCCAGCAGTTTGGGACAGGAACAGCCCCAGCATTTT. This gives the protein CASSLGQEQPQHF.

The chain joins TRBV7-3 to TRBJ1-2; possible D gene TRBD1, 6 bases. CDR1 SGHTA and CDR2 FQGTGA come from the germline V gene. The V and J ends lost 4 bases and 7 bases respectively, with 13 bases between them. The CDR3 has 13 amino acids. The CDR3 DNA sequence: TGTGCCAGCAGCTCCCCAGGGGAGATTGGCTACACCTTC. This codes for CASSSPGEIGYTF.